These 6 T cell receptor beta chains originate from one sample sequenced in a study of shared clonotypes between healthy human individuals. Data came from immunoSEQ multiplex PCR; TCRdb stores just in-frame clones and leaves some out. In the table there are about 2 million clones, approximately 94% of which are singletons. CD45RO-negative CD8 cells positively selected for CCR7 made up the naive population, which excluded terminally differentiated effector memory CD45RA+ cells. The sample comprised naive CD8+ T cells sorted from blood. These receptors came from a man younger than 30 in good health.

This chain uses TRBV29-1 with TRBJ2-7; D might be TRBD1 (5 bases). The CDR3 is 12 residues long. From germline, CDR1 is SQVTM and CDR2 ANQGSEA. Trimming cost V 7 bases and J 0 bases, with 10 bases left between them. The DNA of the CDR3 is TGCAGCGCCCGACAGACCTCCTACGAGCAGTACTTC. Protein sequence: CSARQTSYEQYF.

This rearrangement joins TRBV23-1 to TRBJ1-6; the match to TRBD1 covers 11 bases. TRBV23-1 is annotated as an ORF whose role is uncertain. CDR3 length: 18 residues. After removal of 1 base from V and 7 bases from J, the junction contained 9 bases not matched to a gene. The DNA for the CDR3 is TGCGCCAGCAGTCAATGGGCCGGGACAGGGGGGAGGAATTCACCCCTCCACTTT. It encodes CASSQWAGTGGRNSPLHF.

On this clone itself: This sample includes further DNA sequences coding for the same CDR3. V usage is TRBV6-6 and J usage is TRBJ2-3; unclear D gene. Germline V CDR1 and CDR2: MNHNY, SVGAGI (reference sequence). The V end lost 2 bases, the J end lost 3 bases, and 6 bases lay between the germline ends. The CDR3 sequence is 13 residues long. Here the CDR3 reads CASSYLGTDTQYF. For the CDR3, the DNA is TGTGCCAGCAGTTACCTGGGAACAGATACGCAGTATTTT.

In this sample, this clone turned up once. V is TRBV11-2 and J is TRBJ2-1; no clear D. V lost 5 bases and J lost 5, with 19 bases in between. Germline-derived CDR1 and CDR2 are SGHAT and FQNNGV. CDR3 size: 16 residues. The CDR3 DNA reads TGTGCCAGCAGCAAAGGCGTAGGATCCGTGGACAATGAGCAGTTCTTC. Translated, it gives CASSKGVGSVDNEQFF.

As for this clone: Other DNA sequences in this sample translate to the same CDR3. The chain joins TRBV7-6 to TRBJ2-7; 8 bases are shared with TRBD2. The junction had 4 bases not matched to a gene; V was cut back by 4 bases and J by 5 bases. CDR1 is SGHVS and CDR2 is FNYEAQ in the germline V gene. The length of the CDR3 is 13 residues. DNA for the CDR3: TGTGCCAGCAGCTCGGGACTAGGAGACGAGCAGTACTTC. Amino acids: CASSSGLGDEQYF.

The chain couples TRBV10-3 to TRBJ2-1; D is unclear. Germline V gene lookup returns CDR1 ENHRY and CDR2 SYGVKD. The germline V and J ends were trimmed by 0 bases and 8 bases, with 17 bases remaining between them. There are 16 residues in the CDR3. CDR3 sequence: CAISESLLGEVDEQFF. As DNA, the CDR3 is TGTGCCATCAGTGAGTCCCTGCTAGGAGAGGTGGATGAGCAGTTCTTC.